These T cell receptor beta chains were read from a single sample in a study of blood T cell repertoires in COVID-19. Profiling relied on immunoSEQ multiplex PCR, and the TCRdb table lists in-frame clones only, not all of them. In the table there are about 74,000 clones, roughly 87% of which are singletons. Sample: peripheral blood. The receptors were sampled from a woman in her fifties or sixties in a cohort sampled during active COVID-19. Both conserved end residues are part of each CDR3. Fields, in order: CDR3 DNA, CDR3 protein, D gene, J gene, V gene, clone size. D genes are given only for firm matches. Clone size is not always given. Where it is, it says once, few, many or a class for expanded clones.

CDR3nt: TGTGCCAGCAGTTTATCCATCGGGGGGGCGAGTCAGCCCCAGCATTTT
CDR3aa: CASSLSIGGASQPQHF
d_gene: -
j_gene: TRBJ1-5
v_gene: TRBV28
abundance: once

CDR3nt: TGCGCCAGCAGCTGGGGACTCCGACACAATGAGCAGTTCTTC
CDR3aa: CASSWGLRHNEQFF
d_gene: -
j_gene: TRBJ2-1
v_gene: TRBV5-1
abundance: -

CDR3nt: TGTGCCAGCAGCCCCTTCACGGCGGGAGAGACCCAGTACTTC
CDR3aa: CASSPFTAGETQYF
d_gene: -
j_gene: TRBJ2-5
v_gene: TRBV5-8
abundance: -

CDR3nt: TGTGCCAGCAGCCAAGACGAAGCGGGTTCCGCCTACGAGCAGTACTTC
CDR3aa: CASSQDEAGSAYEQYF
d_gene: -
j_gene: TRBJ2-7
v_gene: TRBV4-2
abundance: -

CDR3nt: TGCAGCGTTGAAGATGACAGTCACATTCAGTACTTC
CDR3aa: CSVEDDSHIQYF
d_gene: -
j_gene: TRBJ2-4
v_gene: TRBV29-1
abundance: -

CDR3nt: TGTGCCAGCTCGACAGGCTCTTGGGAGCAGTACTTC
CDR3aa: CASSTGSWEQYF
d_gene: -
j_gene: TRBJ2-7
v_gene: TRBV6-6
abundance: -

CDR3nt: TGCGCCAGCAGCTTGGTGGCAGGTATAGATGAGCAGTTCTTC
CDR3aa: CASSLVAGIDEQFF
d_gene: -
j_gene: TRBJ2-1
v_gene: TRBV5-1
abundance: -

CDR3nt: TGCGCCAGCAGAAGGACTAGGGATACGCAGTATTTT
CDR3aa: CASRRTRDTQYF
d_gene: TRBD2
j_gene: TRBJ2-3
v_gene: TRBV10-2
abundance: -

CDR3nt: TGTGCCAGCAGCCTCACTAGCGGGAGAGACGGGGAGCTGTTTTTT
CDR3aa: CASSLTSGRDGELFF
d_gene: TRBD2
j_gene: TRBJ2-2
v_gene: TRBV3-1/TRBV3-2
abundance: -

CDR3nt: TGTGCCAGTCAACAGGGTAGCGACTCTGGAAACACCATATATTTT
CDR3aa: CASQQGSDSGNTIYF
d_gene: -
j_gene: TRBJ1-3
v_gene: TRBV19
abundance: -

CDR3nt: TGTGCCAGCAGCCCACAGACAACTAATGAAAAACTGTTTTTT
CDR3aa: CASSPQTTNEKLFF
d_gene: -
j_gene: TRBJ1-4
v_gene: TRBV28
abundance: -

CDR3nt: TGTGCCAGCCGACAGGGGGCGATTGGTGAAGCTTTCTTT
CDR3aa: CASRQGAIGEAFF
d_gene: TRBD1
j_gene: TRBJ1-1
v_gene: TRBV27
abundance: once

CDR3nt: TGTGCCAGCAGTCCCTCTTACAATGAGCAGTTCTTC
CDR3aa: CASSPSYNEQFF
d_gene: -
j_gene: TRBJ2-1
v_gene: TRBV27
abundance: -

CDR3nt: TGTGCCAGCAGCCCTACGGGGGTGGGATCACCCCTCCACTTT
CDR3aa: CASSPTGVGSPLHF
d_gene: -
j_gene: TRBJ1-6
v_gene: TRBV3-1/TRBV3-2
abundance: -

CDR3nt: TGTGCCAGCAGCTCTTTTACTAGCGGGAGCACAGATACGCAGTATTTT
CDR3aa: CASSSFTSGSTDTQYF
d_gene: TRBD2
j_gene: TRBJ2-3
v_gene: TRBV7-9
abundance: -

CDR3nt: TGTGCCAGCAGCTTGGGACAGCACAACACTGAAGCTTTCTTT
CDR3aa: CASSLGQHNTEAFF
d_gene: -
j_gene: TRBJ1-1
v_gene: TRBV5-4
abundance: few

CDR3nt: TGTGCCAGCACCTCCGGACAGGCGAACTATGGCTACACCTTC
CDR3aa: CASTSGQANYGYTF
d_gene: TRBD1
j_gene: TRBJ1-2
v_gene: TRBV28
abundance: -

CDR3nt: TGTGCCAGCAGCTTCCCCACACCAACGTACTACGAGCAGTACTTC
CDR3aa: CASSFPTPTYYEQYF
d_gene: -
j_gene: TRBJ2-7
v_gene: TRBV7-3
abundance: -

CDR3nt: TGTGCCAGCAGCTTATCGCTAGCGGGGAGAGGAGGTGAGCAGTTCTTC
CDR3aa: CASSLSLAGRGGEQFF
d_gene: TRBD2
j_gene: TRBJ2-1
v_gene: TRBV13
abundance: -

CDR3nt: TGTGCCAGCAGCCGTAAAACAGGAGTCTTTTCCTACGAGCAGTACTTC
CDR3aa: CASSRKTGVFSYEQYF
d_gene: -
j_gene: TRBJ2-7
v_gene: TRBV14
abundance: once

CDR3nt: TGCAGCGTTGAACCTCAACCGGGACACTTTGAAGCTTTCTTT
CDR3aa: CSVEPQPGHFEAFF
d_gene: -
j_gene: TRBJ1-1
v_gene: TRBV29-1
abundance: once

CDR3nt: TGTGCTAGTAGCGTCCACAATCAGCCCCAGCATTTT
CDR3aa: CASSVHNQPQHF
d_gene: -
j_gene: TRBJ1-5
v_gene: TRBV12-5
abundance: -

CDR3nt: TGTGCCAGCAGCCCCCTGGGACAGGGGTACGAGCAGTACTTC
CDR3aa: CASSPLGQGYEQYF
d_gene: TRBD1
j_gene: TRBJ2-7
v_gene: TRBV7-8
abundance: -

CDR3nt: TGTGCCAGCAGTGAGGTCACAGGGTCATTATCCTATAATTCACCCCTCCACTTT
CDR3aa: CASSEVTGSLSYNSPLHF
d_gene: -
j_gene: TRBJ1-6
v_gene: TRBV6-4
abundance: -

CDR3nt: TGTGCCATCCTCCCGGGAGGCAGGCGCTCCTACAATGAGCAGTTCTTC
CDR3aa: CAILPGGRRSYNEQFF
d_gene: TRBD2
j_gene: TRBJ2-1
v_gene: TRBV28
abundance: once

CDR3nt: TGTGCCAGCAGGGGGACAGGGATAAACTATGGCTACACCTTC
CDR3aa: CASRGTGINYGYTF
d_gene: TRBD1
j_gene: TRBJ1-2
v_gene: TRBV28
abundance: -

CDR3nt: TGCGCCAGCAGCTTGGGGGGGCAGTGGGCTGATGAGCAGTTCTTC
CDR3aa: CASSLGGQWADEQFF
d_gene: -
j_gene: TRBJ2-1
v_gene: TRBV5-1
abundance: -

CDR3nt: TGTGCCAGCAGCTCGTCAGGACTGTTAAACACTGAAGCTTTCTTT
CDR3aa: CASSSSGLLNTEAFF
d_gene: -
j_gene: TRBJ1-1
v_gene: TRBV7-2
abundance: -

CDR3nt: TGCAGCCCGATACTGGAGGAAGATACGCAGTATTTT
CDR3aa: CSPILEEDTQYF
d_gene: -
j_gene: TRBJ2-3
v_gene: TRBV29-1
abundance: -

CDR3nt: TGTGCCACTTCGACAGTGTCGGACACTGAAGCTTTCTTT
CDR3aa: CATSTVSDTEAFF
d_gene: -
j_gene: TRBJ1-1
v_gene: TRBV19
abundance: -

CDR3nt: TGTGCCAGCAGTTCCGGAGATACGCAGTATTTT
CDR3aa: CASSSGDTQYF
d_gene: -
j_gene: TRBJ2-3
v_gene: TRBV6-5
abundance: -

CDR3nt: TGTGCCAGCAGCGGTGGGTCGACGGGGGGACGGCAGAACTATGGCTACACCTTC
CDR3aa: CASSGGSTGGRQNYGYTF
d_gene: -
j_gene: TRBJ1-2
v_gene: TRBV9
abundance: -

CDR3nt: TGTGCCAGCAGCAAGGACAGGATTTACGAGCAGTACTTC
CDR3aa: CASSKDRIYEQYF
d_gene: TRBD1
j_gene: TRBJ2-7
v_gene: TRBV5-4
abundance: -

CDR3nt: TGTGCCAGCAGTTACTCGAGTCAGGGGGGAAATGAAAAACTGTTTTTT
CDR3aa: CASSYSSQGGNEKLFF
d_gene: TRBD1
j_gene: TRBJ1-4
v_gene: TRBV6-6
abundance: once

CDR3nt: TGTGCCATCAGTGAGGGATCGGACAGGCCGGGGGGCTACACCTTC
CDR3aa: CAISEGSDRPGGYTF
d_gene: TRBD1
j_gene: TRBJ1-2
v_gene: TRBV10-3
abundance: -

CDR3nt: TGCGCCAGCAGCCCGCGGGGGTCGAATGGATTAACTAATGAAAAACTGTTTTTT
CDR3aa: CASSPRGSNGLTNEKLFF
d_gene: -
j_gene: TRBJ1-4
v_gene: TRBV5-1
abundance: -

CDR3nt: TGCGCCAGCAGTGAAGGGTGGTCAACTAGCGCCAAAGAGACCCAGTACTTC
CDR3aa: CASSEGWSTSAKETQYF
d_gene: TRBD2
j_gene: TRBJ2-5
v_gene: TRBV10-1
abundance: -

CDR3nt: TGTGCCAGCACCCGGGGGGGTTTCTCCTACGAGCAGTACTTC
CDR3aa: CASTRGGFSYEQYF
d_gene: TRBD2
j_gene: TRBJ2-7
v_gene: TRBV2
abundance: -

CDR3nt: TGCGCCAGCAGCCTTGATACAGGGAGCTCCTACAATGAGCAGTTCTTC
CDR3aa: CASSLDTGSSYNEQFF
d_gene: -
j_gene: TRBJ2-1
v_gene: TRBV4-1
abundance: -

CDR3nt: TGTGCCAGCAGCCAAGCGGGGGGCACTAATGAAAAACTGTTTTTT
CDR3aa: CASSQAGGTNEKLFF
d_gene: -
j_gene: TRBJ1-4
v_gene: TRBV3-1/TRBV3-2
abundance: -

CDR3nt: TGTGCCATCAATGTAGCGGGGCTAGAAGAGACCGGGGAGCTGTTTTTT
CDR3aa: CAINVAGLEETGELFF
d_gene: TRBD2
j_gene: TRBJ2-2
v_gene: TRBV10-3
abundance: -

CDR3nt: TGTGCCAGCTCACCGAGAACAGGGTGGGAAGAGACCCAGTACTTC
CDR3aa: CASSPRTGWEETQYF
d_gene: -
j_gene: TRBJ2-5
v_gene: TRBV18
abundance: -

CDR3nt: TGCGCCAGCAGCCCGTCAGGGGAAGAGACCCAGTACTTC
CDR3aa: CASSPSGEETQYF
d_gene: -
j_gene: TRBJ2-5
v_gene: TRBV5-1
abundance: -

CDR3nt: TGTGCCAGCAGTGCCCCACAGGGAGACAATCAGCCCCAGCATTTT
CDR3aa: CASSAPQGDNQPQHF
d_gene: -
j_gene: TRBJ1-5
v_gene: TRBV28
abundance: -

CDR3nt: TGTGCCAGCAGCCTGACAGGCCCCCTGGCCTACGAGCAGTACTTC
CDR3aa: CASSLTGPLAYEQYF
d_gene: -
j_gene: TRBJ2-7
v_gene: TRBV28
abundance: -

CDR3nt: TGTGCCAGCAGCTTAGGTACAGGGGTCAATCAGCCCCAGCATTTT
CDR3aa: CASSLGTGVNQPQHF
d_gene: TRBD1
j_gene: TRBJ1-5
v_gene: TRBV7-9
abundance: -

CDR3nt: TGTGCCAGCATCGAGGACAGCCTGTATGGCTACACCTTC
CDR3aa: CASIEDSLYGYTF
d_gene: -
j_gene: TRBJ1-2
v_gene: TRBV2
abundance: -

CDR3nt: TGTGCCAGCAGCCAAGATCCACCTAGCTCTGGAAACACCATATATTTT
CDR3aa: CASSQDPPSSGNTIYF
d_gene: -
j_gene: TRBJ1-3
v_gene: TRBV3-1/TRBV3-2
abundance: -

CDR3nt: TGTGCCAGCGGGACGGACAGGGCCACTGAAGCTTTCTTT
CDR3aa: CASGTDRATEAFF
d_gene: TRBD1
j_gene: TRBJ1-1
v_gene: TRBV12-3/TRBV12-4
abundance: -

CDR3nt: TGTGCCAGCAGCCCGGGACAGAACACTGAAGCTTTCTTT
CDR3aa: CASSPGQNTEAFF
d_gene: -
j_gene: TRBJ1-1
v_gene: TRBV7-8
abundance: -

CDR3nt: TGTGCCAGCACCTTTACCCCCGGGGGCGGGGAGCTGTTTTTT
CDR3aa: CASTFTPGGGELFF
d_gene: -
j_gene: TRBJ2-2
v_gene: TRBV13
abundance: -

CDR3nt: TGTGCCAGCAGCTTCGAGCGGGATTTCTACAATGAGCAGTTCTTC
CDR3aa: CASSFERDFYNEQFF
d_gene: TRBD2
j_gene: TRBJ2-1
v_gene: TRBV7-3
abundance: once

CDR3nt: TGTGCCAGCAGCCCACGCTTCGGTAGCGGGAGGGATAGCTCCTACGAGCAGTACTTC
CDR3aa: CASSPRFGSGRDSSYEQYF
d_gene: TRBD2
j_gene: TRBJ2-7
v_gene: TRBV7-2
abundance: -

CDR3nt: TGCGCCATCCACCCAGGGAGGCTAGGCTCAGGGAATGAGCAGTTCTTC
CDR3aa: CAIHPGRLGSGNEQFF
d_gene: -
j_gene: TRBJ2-1
v_gene: TRBV10-2
abundance: -

CDR3nt: TGTGCCTGGAGTGGGTATAGCGGGAGAAGCACAGATACGCAGTATTTT
CDR3aa: CAWSGYSGRSTDTQYF
d_gene: TRBD2
j_gene: TRBJ2-3
v_gene: TRBV30
abundance: -